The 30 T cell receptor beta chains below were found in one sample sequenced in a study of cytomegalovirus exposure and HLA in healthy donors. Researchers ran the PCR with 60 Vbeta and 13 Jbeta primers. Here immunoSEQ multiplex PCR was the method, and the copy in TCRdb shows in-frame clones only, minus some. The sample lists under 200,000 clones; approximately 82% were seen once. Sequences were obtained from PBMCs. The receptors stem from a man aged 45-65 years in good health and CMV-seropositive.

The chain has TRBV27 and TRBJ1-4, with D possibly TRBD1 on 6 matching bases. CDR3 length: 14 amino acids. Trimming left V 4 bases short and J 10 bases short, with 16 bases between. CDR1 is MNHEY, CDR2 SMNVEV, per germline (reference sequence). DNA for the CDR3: TGTGCCAGCAGTTATACACAGGGTGATCGAAAACTGTTTTTT. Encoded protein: CASSYTQGDRKLFF.

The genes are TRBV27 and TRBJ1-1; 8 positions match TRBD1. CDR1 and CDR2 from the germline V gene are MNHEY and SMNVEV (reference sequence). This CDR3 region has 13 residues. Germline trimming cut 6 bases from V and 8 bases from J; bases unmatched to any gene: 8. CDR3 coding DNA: TGTGCCAGCAGAGGACAGGGTTTATCGGAAGCTTTCTTT. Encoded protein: CASRGQGLSEAFF.

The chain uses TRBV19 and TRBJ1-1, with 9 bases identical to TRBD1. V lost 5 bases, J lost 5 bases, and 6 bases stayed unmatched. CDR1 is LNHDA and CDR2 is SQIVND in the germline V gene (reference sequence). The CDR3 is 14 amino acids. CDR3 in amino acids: CASSPQGAGTEAFF. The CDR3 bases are TGTGCCAGTAGTCCACAGGGGGCCGGGACTGAAGCTTTCTTT.

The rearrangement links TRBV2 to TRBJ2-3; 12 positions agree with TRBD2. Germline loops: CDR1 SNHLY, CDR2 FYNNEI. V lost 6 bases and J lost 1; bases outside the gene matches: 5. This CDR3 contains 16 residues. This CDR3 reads CASRRLAGARTDTQYF. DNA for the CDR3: TGTGCCAGCAGGAGACTAGCGGGGGCCCGCACAGATACGCAGTATTTT.

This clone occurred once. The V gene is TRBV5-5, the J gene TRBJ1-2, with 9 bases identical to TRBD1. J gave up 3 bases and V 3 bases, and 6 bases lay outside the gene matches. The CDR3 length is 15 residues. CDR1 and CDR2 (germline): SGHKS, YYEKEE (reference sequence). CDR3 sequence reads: CASSWGQGLDYGYTF. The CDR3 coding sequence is TGTGCCAGCAGCTGGGGACAGGGATTGGACTATGGCTACACCTTC.

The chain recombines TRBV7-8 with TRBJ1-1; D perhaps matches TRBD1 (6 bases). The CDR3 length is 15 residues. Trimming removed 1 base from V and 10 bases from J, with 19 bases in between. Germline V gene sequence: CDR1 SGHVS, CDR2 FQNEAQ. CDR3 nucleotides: TGTGCCAGCAGCTTAGTCCAACAGGAGGCCAGGGGAGCTTTCTTT. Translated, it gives CASSLVQQEARGAFF. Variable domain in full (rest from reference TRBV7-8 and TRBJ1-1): GAGVSQSPRYKVAKRGQDVALRCDPISGHVSLFWYQQALGQGPEFLTYFQNEAQLDKSGLPSDRFFAERPEGSVSTLKIQRTQQEDSAVYLCASSLVQQEARGAFFGQGTRLTVV.

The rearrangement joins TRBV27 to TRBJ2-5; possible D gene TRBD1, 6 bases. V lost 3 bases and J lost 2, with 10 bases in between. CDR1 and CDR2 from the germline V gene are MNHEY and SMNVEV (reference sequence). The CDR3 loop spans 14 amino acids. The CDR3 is CASSFTRGQETQYF. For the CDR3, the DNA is TGTGCCAGCAGTTTTACCAGGGGTCAAGAGACCCAGTACTTC.

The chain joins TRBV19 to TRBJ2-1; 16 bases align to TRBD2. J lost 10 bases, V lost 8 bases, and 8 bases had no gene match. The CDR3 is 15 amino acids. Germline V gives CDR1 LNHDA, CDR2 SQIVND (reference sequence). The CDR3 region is CASRGTSGRGGEQFF. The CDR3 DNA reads TGTGCCAGTCGTGGGACTAGCGGGAGGGGGGGGGAGCAGTTCTTC.

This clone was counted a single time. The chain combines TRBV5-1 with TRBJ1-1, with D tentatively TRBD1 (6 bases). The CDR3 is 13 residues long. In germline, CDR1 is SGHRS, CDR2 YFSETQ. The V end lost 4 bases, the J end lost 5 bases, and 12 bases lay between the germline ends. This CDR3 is CASSLETGTEAFF. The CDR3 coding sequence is TGCGCCAGCAGCCTGGAGACAGGAACTGAAGCTTTCTTT.

The DNA for the CDR3 is TGTGCCAGCAGCACCCGACAGACCAGGACGTACAATGAGCAGTTCTTC. The encoded protein is CASSTRQTRTYNEQFF. The chain joins TRBV9 to TRBJ2-1, with D maybe TRBD1 (5 bases). The CDR3 consists of 16 residues. Germline CDR1 reads SGDLS; CDR2 reads YYNGEE. Trimming stripped 4 bases from V and 4 bases from J, with 18 bases between.

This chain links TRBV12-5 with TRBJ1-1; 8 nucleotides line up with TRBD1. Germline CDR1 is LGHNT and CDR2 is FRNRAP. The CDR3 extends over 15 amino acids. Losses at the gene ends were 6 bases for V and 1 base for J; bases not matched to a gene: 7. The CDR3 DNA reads TGTGCTAGTGGCGAACCCGGGACAGGGAACACTGAAGCTTTCTTT. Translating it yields CASGEPGTGNTEAFF.

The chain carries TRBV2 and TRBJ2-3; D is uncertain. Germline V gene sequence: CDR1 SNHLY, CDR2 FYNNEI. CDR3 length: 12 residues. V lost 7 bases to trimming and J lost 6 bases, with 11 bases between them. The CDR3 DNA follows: TGTGCCAGCAACATAGCTGCGGATACGCAGTATTTT. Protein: CASNIAADTQYF.

The CDR3 bases are TGTGCCAGCTCAGCTCAGGGGACCAACGAGCAGTACTTC. This translates into CASSAQGTNEQYF. This chain links TRBV18 with TRBJ2-7; TRBD1 is a possible D gene (6 bases). This CDR3 region has 13 residues. Germline-derived CDR1 and CDR2 are KGHSH and LQKENI. Trimming pared 5 bases from V and 5 bases from J, leaving 13 bases between.

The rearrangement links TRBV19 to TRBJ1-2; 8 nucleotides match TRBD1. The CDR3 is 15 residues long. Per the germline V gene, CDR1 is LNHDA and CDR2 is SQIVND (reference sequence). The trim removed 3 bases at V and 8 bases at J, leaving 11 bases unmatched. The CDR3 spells CASSIVGTGLRGYTF. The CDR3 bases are TGTGCCAGTAGTATTGTGGGGACAGGACTAAGGGGCTACACCTTC.

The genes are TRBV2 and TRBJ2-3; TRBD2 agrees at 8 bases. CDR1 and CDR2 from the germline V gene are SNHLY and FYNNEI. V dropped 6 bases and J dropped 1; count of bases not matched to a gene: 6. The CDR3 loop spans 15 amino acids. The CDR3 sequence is CASRLTSGGTDTQYF. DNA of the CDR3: TGTGCCAGCAGATTAACTAGCGGAGGCACAGATACGCAGTATTTT.

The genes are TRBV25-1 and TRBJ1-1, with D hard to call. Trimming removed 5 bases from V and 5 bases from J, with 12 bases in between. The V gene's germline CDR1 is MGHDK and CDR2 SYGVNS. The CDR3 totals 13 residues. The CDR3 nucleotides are TGTGCCAGCAGTTTTCCCGGAGGAACTGAAGCTTTCTTT. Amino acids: CASSFPGGTEAFF.

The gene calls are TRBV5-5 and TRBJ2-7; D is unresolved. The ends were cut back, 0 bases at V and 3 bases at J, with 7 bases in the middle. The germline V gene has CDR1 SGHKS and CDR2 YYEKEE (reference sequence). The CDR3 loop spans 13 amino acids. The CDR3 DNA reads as TGTGCCAGCAGCTTGGGGGCCAACTACGAGCAGTACTTC. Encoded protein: CASSLGANYEQYF.

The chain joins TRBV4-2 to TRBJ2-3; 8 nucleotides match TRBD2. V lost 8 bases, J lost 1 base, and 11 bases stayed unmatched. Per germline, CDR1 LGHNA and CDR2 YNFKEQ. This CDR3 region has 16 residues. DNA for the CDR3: TGTGCCAGCCAGACTTTCGGGAGGGCGGGCACAGATACGCAGTATTTT. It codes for CASQTFGRAGTDTQYF.

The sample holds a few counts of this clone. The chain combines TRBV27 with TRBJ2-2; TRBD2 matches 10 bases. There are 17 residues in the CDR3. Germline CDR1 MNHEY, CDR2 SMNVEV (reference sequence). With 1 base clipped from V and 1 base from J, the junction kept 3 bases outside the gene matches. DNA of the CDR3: TGTGCCAGCAGTTTATTGGGACTAGCGTTGAACACCGGGGAGCTGTTTTTT. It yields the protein CASSLLGLALNTGELFF.

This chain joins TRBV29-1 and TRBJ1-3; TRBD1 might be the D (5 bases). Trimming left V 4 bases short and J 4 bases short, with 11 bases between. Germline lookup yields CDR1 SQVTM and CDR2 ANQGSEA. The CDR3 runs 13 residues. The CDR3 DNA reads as TGCAGCGTTGGGGCAGGGCGGGGAAACACCATATATTTT. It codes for CSVGAGRGNTIYF.

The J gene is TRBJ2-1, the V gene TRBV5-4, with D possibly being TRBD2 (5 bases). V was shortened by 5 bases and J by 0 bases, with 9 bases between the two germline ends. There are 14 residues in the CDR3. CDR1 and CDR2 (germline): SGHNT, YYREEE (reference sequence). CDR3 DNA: TGTGCCAGCAGGAGCGGTAGCTCCTACAATGAGCAGTTCTTC. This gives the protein CASRSGSSYNEQFF.

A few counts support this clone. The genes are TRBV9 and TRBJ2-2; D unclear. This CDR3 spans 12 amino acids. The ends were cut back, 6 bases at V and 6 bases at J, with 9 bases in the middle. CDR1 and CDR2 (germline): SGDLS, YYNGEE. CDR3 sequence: CASTDRAGELFF. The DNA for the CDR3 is TGTGCCAGCACCGACCGGGCCGGGGAGCTGTTTTTT.

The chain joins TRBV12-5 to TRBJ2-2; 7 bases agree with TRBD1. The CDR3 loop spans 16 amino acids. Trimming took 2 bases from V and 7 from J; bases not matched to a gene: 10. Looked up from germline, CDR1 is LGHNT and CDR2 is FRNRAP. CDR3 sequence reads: CASGLPRTGEVGELFF. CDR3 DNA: TGTGCTAGTGGTTTGCCCCGAACAGGGGAAGTCGGGGAGCTGTTTTTT. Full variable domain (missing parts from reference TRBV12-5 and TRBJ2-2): DARVTQTPRHKVTEMGQEVTMRCQPILGHNTVFWYRQTMMQGLELLAYFRNRAPLDDSGMPKDRFSAEMPDATLATLKIQPSEPRDSAVYFCASGLPRTGEVGELFFGEGSRLTVL.

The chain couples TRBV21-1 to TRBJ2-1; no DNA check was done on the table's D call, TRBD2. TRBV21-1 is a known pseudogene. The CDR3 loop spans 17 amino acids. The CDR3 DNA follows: TGTGCCAGCCCGGGGTCGACTCCACTTTCCCTCTACAATGAGCAGTTCTTC. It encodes CASPGSTPLSLYNEQFF.

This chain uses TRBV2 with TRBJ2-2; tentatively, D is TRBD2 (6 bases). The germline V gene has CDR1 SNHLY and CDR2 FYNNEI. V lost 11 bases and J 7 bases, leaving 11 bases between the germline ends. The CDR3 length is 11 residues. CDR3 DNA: TGTGCCTGCCCCGGGGGCGGGGAGCTGTTTTTT. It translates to CACPGGGELFF.

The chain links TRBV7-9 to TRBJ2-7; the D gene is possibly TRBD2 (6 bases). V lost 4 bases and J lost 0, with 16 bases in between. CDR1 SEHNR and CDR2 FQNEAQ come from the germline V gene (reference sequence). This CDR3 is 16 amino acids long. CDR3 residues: CASSSLAWGVSYEQYF. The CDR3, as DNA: TGTGCCAGCAGCTCCCTAGCGTGGGGGGTCTCCTACGAGCAGTACTTC.

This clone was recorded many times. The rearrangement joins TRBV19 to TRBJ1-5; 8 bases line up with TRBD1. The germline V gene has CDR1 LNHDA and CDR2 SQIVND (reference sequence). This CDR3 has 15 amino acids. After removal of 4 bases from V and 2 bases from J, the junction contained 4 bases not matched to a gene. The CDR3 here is CASSKAGGRNQPQHF. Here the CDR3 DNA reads TGTGCCAGTAGTAAGGCAGGGGGCCGCAATCAGCCCCAGCATTTT.

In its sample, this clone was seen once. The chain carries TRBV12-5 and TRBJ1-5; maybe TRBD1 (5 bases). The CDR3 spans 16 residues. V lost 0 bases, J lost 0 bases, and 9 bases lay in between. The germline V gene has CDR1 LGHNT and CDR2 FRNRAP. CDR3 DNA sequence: TGTGCTAGTGGTTTGGTATTAGGGGTTAGCAATCAGCCCCAGCATTTT. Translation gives CASGLVLGVSNQPQHF.

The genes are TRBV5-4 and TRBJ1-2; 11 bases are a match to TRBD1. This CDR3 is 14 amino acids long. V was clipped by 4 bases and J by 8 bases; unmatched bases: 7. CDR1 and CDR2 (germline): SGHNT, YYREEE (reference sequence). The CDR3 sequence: CASSMDRGLRGYTF. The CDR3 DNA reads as TGTGCCAGCAGCATGGACAGGGGGCTCCGGGGCTACACCTTC.

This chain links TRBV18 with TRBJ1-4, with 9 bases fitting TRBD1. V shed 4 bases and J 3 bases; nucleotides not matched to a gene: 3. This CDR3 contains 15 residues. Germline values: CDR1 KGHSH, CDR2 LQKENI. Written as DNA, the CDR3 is TGTGCCAGCTCACATGGACAGGGGCCTAATGAAAAACTGTTTTTT. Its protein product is CASSHGQGPNEKLFF.